Shown below are 3 T cell receptor beta chains from a single sample sequenced in a study of T cell clones after liver transplantation. The protocol was immunoSEQ multiplex PCR, while the TCRdb copy is restricted to in-frame clones and leaves out a portion. The table lists some 80,000 clones, roughly 80% of them singletons. Here the sequenced sample was CD4+ T cells from blood, taken less than 50 months after liver transplant. These receptors were collected from a human patient who received a liver transplant. Some T cells may have originated in the graft donor.

The V gene is TRBV19, the J gene TRBJ2-2; D perhaps matches TRBD1 (6 bases). V lost 6 bases and J lost 5, with 13 bases in between. The CDR3 is made up of 14 amino acids. Germline V lookup: CDR1 LNHDA, CDR2 SQIVND (reference sequence). CDR3 in DNA: TGTGCCAGTAGCAAACCAACAGGGACCGGGGAGCTGTTTTTT. Its protein is CASSKPTGTGELFF.

CDR3 bases: TGTGCCAGCAGCTATCGGACTCTAGATTCGGGGACCCAGTACTTC. Translating gives CASSYRTLDSGTQYF. The gene calls are TRBV7-2 and TRBJ2-5, with D possibly matching TRBD2 (5 bases). Germline lookup yields CDR1 SGHTA and CDR2 FQGNSA. Trimming pared 4 bases from V and 7 bases from J, leaving 19 bases between. The CDR3 runs to 15 residues. The full variable domain, completed using reference TRBV7-2 and TRBJ2-5, is GAGVSQSPSNKVTEKGKDVELRCDPISGHTALYWYRQSLGQGLEFLIYFQGNSAPDKSGLPSDRFSAERTGGSVSTLTIQRTQQEDSAVYLCASSYRTLDSGTQYFGPGTRLLVL.

This clone was seen more than once but under ten times. The chain is built from TRBV7-9 and TRBJ2-3; weak D call: TRBD1 (6 bases). Trimming pared 2 bases from V and 4 bases from J, leaving 13 bases between. Germline CDR1 SEHNR, CDR2 FQNEAQ (reference sequence). The CDR3 is 15 residues long. CDR3 in DNA: TGTGCCAGCAGCTTATTGAGTGGGGGCGCAGATACGCAGTATTTT. Its protein is CASSLLSGGADTQYF.